Below are 28 T cell receptor beta chains sequenced from a single sample in a study of blood T cell repertoires in COVID-19. Clones were sequenced by immunoSEQ multiplex PCR, and TCRdb holds only the in-frame ones, with some missing. The table includes about 200,000 clones, 75% to 95% detected once. The source material was peripheral blood. These receptors all come from a middle-aged man with acute or convalescent COVID-19.

The chain links TRBV9 to TRBJ2-2, with a weak D call TRBD1 (6 bases). The V gene's germline CDR1 is SGDLS and CDR2 YYNGEE. The V and J ends lost 4 bases and 0 bases respectively, with 13 bases between them. The CDR3 has 16 amino acids. CDR3 loop: CASSPRTVSNTGELFF. DNA of the CDR3: TGTGCCAGCAGCCCCCGGACAGTCTCGAACACCGGGGAGCTGTTTTTT. The variable domain in full, with the rest retrieved from reference TRBV9 and TRBJ2-2, is DSGVTQTPKHLITATGQRVTLRCSPRSGDLSVYWYQQSLDQGLQFLIQYYNGEERAKGNILERFSAQQFPDLHSELNLSSLELGDSALYFCASSPRTVSNTGELFFGEGSRLTVL.

V and J are TRBV7-9 and TRBJ1-4; unclear D gene. The CDR3 is 15 residues long. Trimming pared 1 base from V and 4 bases from J, leaving 10 bases between. In germline, CDR1 is SEHNR, CDR2 FQNEAQ (reference sequence). The CDR3 here is CASSLGGVNNEKLFF. The DNA of the CDR3 is TGTGCCAGCAGCTTAGGAGGAGTCAATAATGAAAAACTGTTTTTT.

The chain uses TRBV5-4 and TRBJ1-1; D gene unclear. V lost 0 bases, J lost 12 bases, and 18 bases lay in between. This CDR3 region has 14 residues. CDR1 SGHNT and CDR2 YYREEE come from the germline V gene (reference sequence). The CDR3 sequence is CASSLGQRDTGTFF. In nucleotides, the CDR3 is TGTGCCAGCAGCTTGGGGCAAAGGGATACGGGAACTTTCTTT. Full variable domain (outside the CDR3, taken from reference TRBV5-4 and TRBJ1-1): ETGVTQSPTHLIKTRGQQVTLRCSSQSGHNTVSWYQQALGQGPQFIFQYYREEENGRGNFPPRFSGLQFPNYSSELNVNALELDDSALYLCASSLGQRDTGTFFGQGTRLTVV.

This chain joins TRBV6-5 and TRBJ2-7; 9 bases agree with TRBD1. This CDR3 is built from 14 residues. Germline V gives CDR1 MNHEY, CDR2 SVGAGI. V lost 7 bases, J lost 7 bases, and 11 bases stayed unmatched. The DNA for the CDR3 is TGTGCCAGCACCTTACTACAGGGGGCGAGGGAGCAGTACTTC. This sequence encodes CASTLLQGAREQYF.

The rearrangement uses TRBV4-2 and TRBJ1-4; 8 bases align to TRBD1. The CDR3 loop spans 15 amino acids. The V and J ends lost 5 bases and 7 bases, in that order; junction bases with no gene match: 9. CDR1 is LGHNA, CDR2 YNFKEQ, per germline. The CDR3 DNA reads as TGTGCCAGCAGCTTAGGCGGGACAGGTAGTGAAAAACTGTTTTTT. Encoded protein: CASSLGGTGSEKLFF.

This chain connects TRBV5-1 to TRBJ1-6; 10 positions agree with TRBD1. Germline lookup yields CDR1 SGHRS and CDR2 YFSETQ. The CDR3 has 17 amino acids. The V and J ends lost 0 bases and 7 bases, in that order; junction bases with no gene match: 7. CDR3 in amino acids: CASSLGPTGQGNSPLHF. CDR3 nucleotides: TGCGCCAGCAGCTTGGGCCCGACGGGACAGGGGAATTCACCCCTCCACTTT.

This sequence joins TRBV19 and TRBJ2-1; D might be TRBD2 (5 bases). Germline CDR1 is LNHDA and CDR2 is SQIVND (reference sequence). This CDR3 spans 11 amino acids. The germline V and J ends were trimmed by 3 bases and 11 bases, with 8 bases remaining between them. The CDR3 region is CASSIGDKQFF. The CDR3 nucleotides are TGTGCCAGTAGTATCGGGGATAAGCAGTTCTTC.

The chain combines TRBV7-9 with TRBJ2-5, with a possible D match to TRBD2 (6 bases). This CDR3 contains 13 residues. CDR1 SEHNR and CDR2 FQNEAQ come from the germline V gene (reference sequence). The V end lost 5 bases, the J end lost 5 bases, and 12 bases lay between the germline ends. For the CDR3, the DNA is TGTGCCAGCAGCCCCGGAGGAGGGGAGACCCAGTACTTC. This codes for CASSPGGGETQYF.

This chain joins TRBV7-8 and TRBJ2-7; 7 bases are shared with TRBD2. In germline, CDR1 is SGHVS, CDR2 FQNEAQ. CDR3 size: 15 residues. V lost 0 bases and J lost 2; bases outside the gene matches: 4. The CDR3 is CASSLAVGGPYEQYF. The CDR3 bases are TGTGCCAGCAGCTTAGCCGTGGGAGGGCCCTACGAGCAGTACTTC.

The rearrangement joins TRBV2 to TRBJ2-2; D call uncertain. V lost 6 bases, J lost 3 bases, and 14 bases lay in between. The CDR3 sequence is 15 residues long. Germline assignment: CDR1 SNHLY and CDR2 FYNNEI. The CDR3 loop is CASSEMLSDTGELFF. In DNA form, the CDR3 reads TGTGCCAGCAGCGAAATGCTGAGCGACACCGGGGAGCTGTTTTTT.

This chain connects TRBV6-5 to TRBJ2-3; TRBD2 aligns across 7 bases. CDR3 size: 13 residues. Germline CDR1 and CDR2: MNHEY and SVGAGI. Unmatched junction bases numbered 6, after V lost 8 bases and J lost 4 bases. CDR3 sequence (DNA): TGTGCCAGCGGGCGGGACTACGCAGATACGCAGTATTTT. It translates to CASGRDYADTQYF.

The chain recombines TRBV7-9 with TRBJ1-1; 12 bases are a match to TRBD1. CDR3 length equals 12 residues. CDR1 is SEHNR and CDR2 is FQNEAQ in the germline V gene (reference sequence). Trimming at V came to 6 bases and at J to 8 bases, leaving 1 base not matched to a gene. The chain's CDR3 is CASRGTGGEAFF. In nucleotides, the CDR3 is TGTGCCAGCAGGGGGACAGGGGGCGAAGCTTTCTTT.

V gene TRBV15 combines with J gene TRBJ1-3; perhaps TRBD1 as D (6 bases). V dropped 0 bases and J dropped 0 bases, with 18 bases sitting between them. This CDR3 is built from 19 residues. CDR1 is LNHNV, CDR2 YYDKDF, per germline (reference sequence). CDR3 coding DNA: TGTGCCACCAGCAGAGACCGAATCGGACAGTGGACCTCTGGAAACACCATATATTTT. Amino acids: CATSRDRIGQWTSGNTIYF.

This clone has more than one count but fewer than ten. This chain uses TRBV27 with TRBJ1-5; D unresolved. Germline V lookup: CDR1 MNHEY, CDR2 SMNVEV (reference sequence). The V end lost 2 bases, the J end lost 7 bases, and 9 bases lay between the germline ends. The CDR3 totals 13 residues. CDR3 region: CASSLTLGQPQHF. The CDR3 coding sequence is TGTGCCAGCAGTTTAACGCTCGGGCAGCCCCAGCATTTT.

The chain has TRBV4-2 and TRBJ2-1, with 9 bases identical to TRBD1. J gave up 10 bases and V 4 bases, and 11 bases lay outside the gene matches. Germline V lookup: CDR1 LGHNA, CDR2 YNFKEQ. There are 15 residues in the CDR3. The CDR3 region is CASSRSVQGAGEQFF. CDR3 nucleotide sequence: TGTGCCAGCAGCCGGTCAGTACAGGGGGCAGGGGAGCAGTTCTTC.

This chain connects TRBV19 to TRBJ1-1, with a weak D call TRBD1 (5 bases). V lost 5 bases and J lost 4, with 14 bases in between. The germline V gene has CDR1 LNHDA and CDR2 SQIVND (reference sequence). CDR3 length: 14 residues. The DNA for the CDR3 is TGTGCCAGTAGTTACAGGCGATGGGGCACTGAAGCTTTCTTT. It is translated as CASSYRRWGTEAFF.

The J gene is TRBJ1-5, the V gene TRBV2; 9 bases align to TRBD1. The germline V gene encodes CDR1 SNHLY and CDR2 FYNNEI. The CDR3 is 15 amino acids. Germline trimming cut 5 bases from V and 4 bases from J; bases unmatched to any gene: 6. CDR3 coding DNA: TGTGCCAGCAGTCCCGGGACAGGGCCAAATCAGCCCCAGCATTTT. This encodes CASSPGTGPNQPQHF.

The chain has TRBV27 and TRBJ2-7; D might be TRBD2 (5 bases). V lost 5 bases to trimming and J lost 1 base, with 15 bases between them. This CDR3 spans 15 amino acids. Germline loops: CDR1 MNHEY, CDR2 SMNVEV (reference sequence). The CDR3 nucleotides are TGTGCCAGCAGTCGTCAATGGGAGAGGTCCTACGAGCAGTACTTC. It codes for CASSRQWERSYEQYF.

CDR3 nucleotides: TGTGCCTGGACTAGCGGGGGATTAATCGGGCAGTATTTT. Amino acids: CAWTSGGLIGQYF. V usage is TRBV30 and J usage is TRBJ2-3; TRBD2 matches at 10 bases. The germline gives CDR1 GTSNPN, CDR2 SVGIG (reference sequence). This CDR3 region has 13 residues. Trimming took 4 bases from V and 11 from J; bases not matched to a gene: 9.

This chain uses TRBV5-4 with TRBJ2-3; D call uncertain. Trimming left V 4 bases short and J 2 bases short, with 5 bases between. This CDR3 has 12 amino acids. Per germline, CDR1 SGHNT and CDR2 YYREEE (reference sequence). The CDR3 DNA is TGTGCCAGCAGCGAGGTCACAGATACGCAGTATTTT. Protein: CASSEVTDTQYF.

The chain couples TRBV2 to TRBJ1-2; 7 bases line up with TRBD1. Looked up from germline, CDR1 is SNHLY and CDR2 is FYNNEI. With 0 bases clipped from V and 2 bases from J, the junction kept 3 bases outside the gene matches. This CDR3 region has 15 residues. The CDR3 nucleotides read TGTGCCAGCAGTGAAGCCTGGACAGGCAACTATGGCTACACCTTC. Encoded protein: CASSEAWTGNYGYTF.

In its sample, this clone was seen a few times. The J gene is TRBJ2-7, the V gene TRBV20-1; 7 nucleotides match TRBD2. The CDR3 contains 13 residues. V gave up 6 bases and J gave up 0 bases; unmatched junction bases: 5. Germline loops: CDR1 DFQATT, CDR2 SNEGSKA (reference sequence). CDR3 amino acids: CSASRTSSYEQYF. CDR3 DNA: TGCAGTGCCAGTAGGACTAGCTCCTACGAGCAGTACTTC.

This sequence joins TRBV3-1 (or the pseudogene TRBV3-2) and TRBJ1-1; D remains ambiguous. CDR1 is LGHDT, CDR2 YNNKEL, per germline (reference sequence). The CDR3 sequence is 14 residues long. Trimming took off 3 bases at V and 1 base at J, with 9 bases between the two ends. CDR3 DNA: TGTGCCAGCAGCCAGCCATACTCGAACACTGAAGCTTTCTTT. As protein: CASSQPYSNTEAFF.

This rearrangement joins TRBV7-2 to TRBJ2-5, with D tentatively TRBD1 (5 bases). The V end lost 2 bases, the J end lost 1 base, and 17 bases lay between the germline ends. Germline assignment: CDR1 SGHTA and CDR2 FQGNSA. This CDR3 has 17 residues. The CDR3 is CASSLNWGPLGQETQYF. The CDR3 DNA reads TGTGCCAGCAGCTTAAATTGGGGCCCCCTGGGCCAAGAGACCCAGTACTTC.

This clone has only one observation. V and J are TRBV9 and TRBJ2-7; no reliable D call. V was pared by 0 bases and J by 5 bases, with 15 bases between. Germline CDR1 and CDR2: SGDLS and YYNGEE. The CDR3 is 15 amino acids. The CDR3 nucleotides are TGTGCCAGCAGCGTAGATGCCTCGCAGGTCAACGAGCAGTACTTC. Translated: CASSVDASQVNEQYF.

The chain has TRBV7-9 and TRBJ2-2; D is perhaps TRBD2 (5 bases). Trimming took 1 base from V and 6 from J, leaving 9 bases between them. Germline lookup yields CDR1 SEHNR and CDR2 FQNEAQ (reference sequence). The CDR3 loop spans 14 amino acids. In DNA form, the CDR3 reads TGTGCCAGCAGCTTAGAGGTCGGGGCCGGGGAGCTGTTTTTT. Protein sequence: CASSLEVGAGELFF.

The chain has TRBV15 and TRBJ2-2; perhaps TRBD2 as D (6 bases). V lost 8 bases, J lost 3 bases, and 16 bases lay in between. Germline-derived CDR1 and CDR2 are LNHNV and YYDKDF (reference sequence). This CDR3 region has 15 residues. This chain's CDR3 is CATSLGRFDTGELFF. The CDR3 bases are TGTGCCACCTCCCTTGGGAGGTTCGACACCGGGGAGCTGTTTTTT.

The chain carries TRBV19 and TRBJ2-7; TRBD1 might be the D (5 bases). V gave up 3 bases and J gave up 5 bases, with 11 bases separating them. Germline CDR1 LNHDA, CDR2 SQIVND (reference sequence). The CDR3 sequence is 13 residues long. The CDR3 DNA reads as TGTGCCAGTAGTATTCCGGCAGGGCACGAGCAGTACTTC. Translating it yields CASSIPAGHEQYF.